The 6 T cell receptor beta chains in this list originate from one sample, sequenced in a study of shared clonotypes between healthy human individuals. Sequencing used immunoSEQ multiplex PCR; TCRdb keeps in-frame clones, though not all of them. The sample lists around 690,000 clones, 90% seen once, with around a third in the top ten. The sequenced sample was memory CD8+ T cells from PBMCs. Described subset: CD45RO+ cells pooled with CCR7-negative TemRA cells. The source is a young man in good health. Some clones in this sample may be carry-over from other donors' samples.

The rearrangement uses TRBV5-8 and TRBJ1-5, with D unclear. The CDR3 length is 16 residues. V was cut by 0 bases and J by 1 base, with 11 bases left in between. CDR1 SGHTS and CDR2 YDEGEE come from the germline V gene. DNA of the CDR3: TGTGCCAGCAGCTTGGGCGTTGGGCAGAGCAATCAGCCCCAGCATTTT. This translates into CASSLGVGQSNQPQHF.

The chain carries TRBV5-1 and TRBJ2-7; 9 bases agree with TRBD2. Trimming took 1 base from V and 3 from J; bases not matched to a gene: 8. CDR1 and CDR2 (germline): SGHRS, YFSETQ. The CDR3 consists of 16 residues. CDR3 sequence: CASSLYVSGSSYEQYF. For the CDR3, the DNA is TGCGCCAGCAGCTTGTATGTTAGCGGGAGCAGCTACGAGCAGTACTTC.

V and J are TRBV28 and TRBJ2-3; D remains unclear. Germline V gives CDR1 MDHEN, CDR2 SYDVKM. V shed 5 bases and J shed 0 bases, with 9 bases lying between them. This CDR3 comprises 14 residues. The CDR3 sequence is CASSLLQSTDTQYF. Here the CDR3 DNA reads TGTGCCAGCAGTCTCCTACAGAGCACAGATACGCAGTATTTT.

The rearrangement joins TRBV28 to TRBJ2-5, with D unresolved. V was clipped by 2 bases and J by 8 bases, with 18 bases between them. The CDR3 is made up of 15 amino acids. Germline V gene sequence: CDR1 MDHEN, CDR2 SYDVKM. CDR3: CASSLRVTSRDTQYF. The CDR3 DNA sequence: TGTGCCAGCAGTTTAAGGGTCACGAGTAGAGACACCCAGTACTTC.

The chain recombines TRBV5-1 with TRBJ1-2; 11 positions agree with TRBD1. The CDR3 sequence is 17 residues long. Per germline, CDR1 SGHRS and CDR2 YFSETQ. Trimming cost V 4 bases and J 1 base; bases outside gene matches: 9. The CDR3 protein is CASSDRDRGFVNYGYTF. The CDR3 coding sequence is TGCGCCAGCAGCGACCGGGACAGGGGGTTTGTTAACTATGGCTACACCTTC.

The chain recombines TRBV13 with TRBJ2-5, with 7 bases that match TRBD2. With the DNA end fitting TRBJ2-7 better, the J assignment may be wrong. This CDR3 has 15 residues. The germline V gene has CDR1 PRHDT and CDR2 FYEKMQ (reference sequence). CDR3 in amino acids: CASSRRGGESYEQYF. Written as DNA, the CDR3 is TGTGCCAGCAGCAGGAGGGGAGGGGAATCCTACGAGCAGTACTTC.